This T cell receptor (beta chain) was identified in a study of blood T cell repertoires in COVID-19. Original processing notes: Estimation of nucleated cell counts relied on the amplification of reference gene primers. Assay used: immunoSEQ multiplex PCR; TCRdb lists only in-frame clones, some missing. Clone size and the V and J calls come from that table; the DNA yielded D and trimming. The sample lists more than 300,000 clones, around 88% occurring once. Germline V gives CDR1 WNHNN, CDR2 SYGVQD (reference sequence). The CDR3 has 18 amino acids. V was pared by 0 bases and J by 0 bases, with 17 bases between.

This TCR was recovered from a woman between 50 and 59 years old with acute or convalescent COVID-19. The source material was peripheral blood. V usage is TRBV10-1 and J usage is TRBJ1-2; D is perhaps TRBD1 (5 bases). CDR3 bases: TGCGCCAGCAGTGAGTCGAGTGTCGGCAGGGAGGCTAACTATGGCTACACCTTC. Translation gives CASSESSVGREANYGYTF.